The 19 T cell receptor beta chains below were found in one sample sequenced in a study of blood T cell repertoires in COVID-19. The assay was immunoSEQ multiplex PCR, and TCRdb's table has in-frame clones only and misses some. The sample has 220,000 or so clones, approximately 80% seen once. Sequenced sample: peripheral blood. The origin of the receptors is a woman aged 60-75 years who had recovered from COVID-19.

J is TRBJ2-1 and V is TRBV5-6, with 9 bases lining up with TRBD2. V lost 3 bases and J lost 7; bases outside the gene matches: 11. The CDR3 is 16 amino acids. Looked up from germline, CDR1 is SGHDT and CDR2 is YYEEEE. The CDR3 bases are TGTGCCAGCAGCTACAGGGACAGCGGGGGGTCTAATGAGCAGTTCTTC. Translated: CASSYRDSGGSNEQFF.

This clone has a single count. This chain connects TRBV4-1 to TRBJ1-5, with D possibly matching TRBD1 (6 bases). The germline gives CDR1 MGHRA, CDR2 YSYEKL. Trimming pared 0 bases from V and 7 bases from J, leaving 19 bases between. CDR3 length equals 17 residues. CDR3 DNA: TGCGCCAGCAGCCAAGAGGGGGCATCGGTATTCAACCAGCCCCAGCATTTT. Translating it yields CASSQEGASVFNQPQHF.

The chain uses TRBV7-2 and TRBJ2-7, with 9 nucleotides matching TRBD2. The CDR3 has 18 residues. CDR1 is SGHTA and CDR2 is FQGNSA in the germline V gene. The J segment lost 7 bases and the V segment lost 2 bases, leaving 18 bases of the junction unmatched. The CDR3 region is CASSLMAGAGGFGREQYF. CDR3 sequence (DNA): TGTGCCAGCAGCTTAATGGCTGGAGCGGGGGGCTTTGGACGGGAGCAGTACTTC.

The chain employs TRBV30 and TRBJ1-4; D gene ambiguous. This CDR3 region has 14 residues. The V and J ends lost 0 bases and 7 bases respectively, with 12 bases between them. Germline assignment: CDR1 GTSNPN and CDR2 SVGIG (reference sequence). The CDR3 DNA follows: TGTGCCTGGAGTGTAGGAGGTCTTGTTGAAAAACTGTTTTTT. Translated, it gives CAWSVGGLVEKLFF.

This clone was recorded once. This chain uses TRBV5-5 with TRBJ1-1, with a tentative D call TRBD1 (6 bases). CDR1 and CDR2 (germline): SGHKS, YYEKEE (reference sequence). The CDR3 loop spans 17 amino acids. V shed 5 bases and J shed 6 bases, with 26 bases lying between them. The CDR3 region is CASREDRYRKVSAEAFF. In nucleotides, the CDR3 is TGTGCCAGCAGGGAAGACAGGTATCGCAAAGTTTCTGCTGAAGCTTTCTTT.

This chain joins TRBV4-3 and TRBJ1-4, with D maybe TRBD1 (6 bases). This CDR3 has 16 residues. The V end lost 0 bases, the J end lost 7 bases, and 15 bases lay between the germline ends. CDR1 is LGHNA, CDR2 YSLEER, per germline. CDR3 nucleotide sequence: TGCGCCAGCAGCCAAGATTTCAGGGGCGCGGGTGAAAAACTGTTTTTT. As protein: CASSQDFRGAGEKLFF.

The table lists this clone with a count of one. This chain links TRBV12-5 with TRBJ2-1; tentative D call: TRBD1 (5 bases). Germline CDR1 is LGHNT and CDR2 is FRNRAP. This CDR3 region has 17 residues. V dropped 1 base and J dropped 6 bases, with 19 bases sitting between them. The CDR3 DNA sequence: TGTGCTAGTGGTTTGGGGCACAAGTTAGGGGTTCTCAATGAGCAGTTCTTC. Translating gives CASGLGHKLGVLNEQFF. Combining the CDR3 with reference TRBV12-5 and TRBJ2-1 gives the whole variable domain DARVTQTPRHKVTEMGQEVTMRCQPILGHNTVFWYRQTMMQGLELLAYFRNRAPLDDSGMPKDRFSAEMPDATLATLKIQPSEPRDSAVYFCASGLGHKLGVLNEQFFGPGTRLTVL.

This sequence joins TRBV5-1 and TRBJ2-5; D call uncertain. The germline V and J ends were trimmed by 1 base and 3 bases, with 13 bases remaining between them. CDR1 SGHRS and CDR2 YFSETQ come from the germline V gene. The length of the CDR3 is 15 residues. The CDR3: CASSLIPSREETQYF. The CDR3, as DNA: TGCGCCAGCAGCTTGATCCCTAGTCGCGAAGAGACCCAGTACTTC.

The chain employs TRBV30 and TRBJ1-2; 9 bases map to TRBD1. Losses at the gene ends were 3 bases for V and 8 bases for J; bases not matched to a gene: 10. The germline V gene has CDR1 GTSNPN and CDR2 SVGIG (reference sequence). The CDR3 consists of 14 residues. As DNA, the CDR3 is TGTGCCTGGAGCCGGATCGGGACAGGGTTCGGCTACACCTTC. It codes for CAWSRIGTGFGYTF.

CDR3 sequence (DNA): TGTGCCAGCAGCTTACAGGGCGGAGAGACCCAGTACTTC. Translating it yields CASSLQGGETQYF. The genes are TRBV11-2 and TRBJ2-5; perhaps TRBD1 as D (5 bases). The germline CDR1 and CDR2 sequences are SGHAT and FQNNGV. The V gene lost 2 bases and the J gene lost 4 bases, with 8 bases spanning the gap. The CDR3 has 13 amino acids.

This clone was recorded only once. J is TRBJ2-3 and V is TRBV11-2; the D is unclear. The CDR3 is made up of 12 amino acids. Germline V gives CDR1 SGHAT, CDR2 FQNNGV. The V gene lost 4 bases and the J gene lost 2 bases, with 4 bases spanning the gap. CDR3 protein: CASSSVTDTQYF. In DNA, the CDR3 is TGTGCCAGCAGCTCCGTCACAGATACGCAGTATTTT.

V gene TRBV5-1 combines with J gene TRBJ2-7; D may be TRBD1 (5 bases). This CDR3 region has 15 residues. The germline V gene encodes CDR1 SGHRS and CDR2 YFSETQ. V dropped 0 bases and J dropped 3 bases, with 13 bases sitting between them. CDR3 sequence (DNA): TGCGCCAGCAGCTTGGCGTCAGGGTCCTTCTACGAGCAGTACTTC. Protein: CASSLASGSFYEQYF.

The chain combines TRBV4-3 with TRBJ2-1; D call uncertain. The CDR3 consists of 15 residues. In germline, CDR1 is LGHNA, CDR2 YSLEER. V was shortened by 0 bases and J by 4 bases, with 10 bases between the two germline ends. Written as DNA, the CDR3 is TGCGCCAGCAGCCAAGAAGCGCGACCTTACAATGAGCAGTTCTTC. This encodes CASSQEARPYNEQFF.

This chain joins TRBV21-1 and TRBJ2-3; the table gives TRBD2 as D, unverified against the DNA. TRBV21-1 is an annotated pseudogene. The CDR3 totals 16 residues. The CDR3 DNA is TGTGCCAGCACCGGAACCGGGGGGGCAAGCACAGATACGCAGTATTTT. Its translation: CASTGTGGASTDTQYF.

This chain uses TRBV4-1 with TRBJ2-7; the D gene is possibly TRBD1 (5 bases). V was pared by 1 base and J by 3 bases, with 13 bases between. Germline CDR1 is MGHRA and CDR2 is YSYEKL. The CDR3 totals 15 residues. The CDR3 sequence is CASSQGSGQGYEQYF. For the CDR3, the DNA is TGCGCCAGCAGCCAAGGGAGTGGGCAGGGCTACGAGCAGTACTTC.

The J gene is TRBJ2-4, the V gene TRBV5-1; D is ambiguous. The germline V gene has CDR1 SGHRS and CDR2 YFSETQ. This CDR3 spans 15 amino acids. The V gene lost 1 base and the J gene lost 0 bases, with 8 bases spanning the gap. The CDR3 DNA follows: TGCGCCAGCAGCTTGATAGAACTAGCCAAAAACATTCAGTACTTC. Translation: CASSLIELAKNIQYF.

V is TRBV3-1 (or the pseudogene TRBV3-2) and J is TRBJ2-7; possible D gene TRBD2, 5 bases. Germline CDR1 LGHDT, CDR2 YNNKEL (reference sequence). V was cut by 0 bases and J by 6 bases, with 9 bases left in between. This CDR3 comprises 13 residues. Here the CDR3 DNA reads TGTGCCAGCAGCCAAGACGCGGGTGGCGAGCAGTACTTC. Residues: CASSQDAGGEQYF.

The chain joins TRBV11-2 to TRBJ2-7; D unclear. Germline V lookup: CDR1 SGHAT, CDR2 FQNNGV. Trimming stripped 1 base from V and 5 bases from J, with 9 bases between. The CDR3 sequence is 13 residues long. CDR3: CASSLAGSDEQYF. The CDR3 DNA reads TGTGCCAGCAGCTTAGCAGGTTCCGACGAGCAGTACTTC. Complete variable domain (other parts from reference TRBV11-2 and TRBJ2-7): EAGVAQSPRYKIIEKRQSVAFWCNPISGHATLYWYQQILGQGPKLLIQFQNNGVVDDSQLPKDRFSAERLKGVDSTLKIQPAKLEDSAVYLCASSLAGSDEQYFGPGTRLTVT.

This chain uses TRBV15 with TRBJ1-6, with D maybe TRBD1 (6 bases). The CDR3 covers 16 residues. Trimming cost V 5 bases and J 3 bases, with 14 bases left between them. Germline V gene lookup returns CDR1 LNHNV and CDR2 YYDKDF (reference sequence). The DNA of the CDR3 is TGTGCCACCAGCGGACGGGAAGGGGGCTATAATTCACCCCTCCACTTT. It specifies CATSGREGGYNSPLHF.